One and the same sample provided the 24 T cell receptor beta chains below, sequenced in a study of Graves' ophthalmopathy and Graves' hyperthyroidism. The authors amplified TCR beta CDR3 regions, and they did so from RNA transcripts for repertoire sequencing. HTBI primers were used in a first-round RT-PCR, which preceded a second-round multiplex PCR. TCRdb re-derived calls from the multiplex PCR reads in MiXCR, one entry per CDR3 protein. The table includes hundreds of thousands of distinct CDR3 sequences, about 20% detected once. Specimen: peripheral blood. All receptors come from a young woman with stable Graves' hyperthyroidism. Some clones in this sample may be carry-over from other donors' samples.

This clonotype came up many times. The CDR3 sequence: CASGGGAWGDQPQHF. In DNA, the CDR3 is TGTGCCAGCGGAGGAGGGGCGTGGGGAGATCAGCCCCAGCATTTT. The chain is built from TRBV6-1 and TRBJ1-5; D might be TRBD1 (5 bases). The CDR3 has 15 amino acids. CDR1 and CDR2 from the germline V gene are MNHNS and SASEGT. The germline V and J ends were trimmed by 8 bases and 5 bases, with 19 bases remaining between them.

This clonotype was picked up a small number of times. The rearrangement uses TRBV4-2 and TRBJ2-2; D remains unclear. V was clipped by 6 bases and J by 0 bases, with 8 bases between them. The germline V gene encodes CDR1 LGHNA and CDR2 YNFKEQ. This CDR3 spans 14 amino acids. CDR3 region: CASRGRSNTGELFF. CDR3 DNA sequence: TGTGCCAGCAGAGGCAGATCGAACACCGGGGAGCTGTTTTTT.

The table lists this clonotype with many counts. The chain employs TRBV7-9 and TRBJ2-5, with TRBD1 matching over 7 bases. Germline V gene lookup returns CDR1 SEHNR and CDR2 FQNEAQ (reference sequence). The V gene end was trimmed by 5 bases and the J gene end by 4 bases; junction bases not matched to a gene: 4. This CDR3 has 13 residues. CDR3 region: CASSQGGAETQYF. The CDR3 DNA follows: TGTGCCAGCAGCCAAGGGGGCGCAGAGACCCAGTACTTC.

The V gene is TRBV2, the J gene TRBJ2-2; D is uncertain. The CDR3 is 11 residues long. CDR1 SNHLY and CDR2 FYNNEI come from the germline V gene. V lost 8 bases and J 8 bases, leaving 9 bases between the germline ends. CDR3: CASDDVGELFF. DNA for the CDR3: TGTGCCAGCGACGACGTGGGGGAGCTGTTTTTT. Complete variable domain (other parts from reference TRBV2 and TRBJ2-2): EPEVTQTPSHQVTQMGQEVILRCVPISNHLYFYWYRQILGQKVEFLVSFYNNEISEKSEIFDDQFSVERPDGSNFTLKIRSTKLEDSAMYFCASDDVGELFFGEGSRLTVL.

This clonotype was seen at least ten times. This CDR3 reads CASSQGRDEQYF. Written as DNA, the CDR3 is TGTGCCAGCTCTCAGGGGAGGGACGAGCAGTACTTC. This sequence joins TRBV18 and TRBJ2-7; weak D call: TRBD2 (7 bases). The CDR3 covers 12 residues. Germline CDR1 reads KGHSH; CDR2 reads LQKENI. Trimming stripped 6 bases from V and 5 bases from J, with 11 bases between.

This clonotype has a count of ten or more. This sequence joins TRBV3-1 and TRBJ1-1; D is unclear. Germline V gives CDR1 LGHDT, CDR2 YNNKEL (reference sequence). This CDR3 spans 13 amino acids. Trimming took off 1 base at V and 2 bases at J, with 5 bases between the two ends. In DNA form, the CDR3 reads TGTGCCAGCAGCCAAGTACTCAACACTGAAGCTTTCTTT. Amino acids: CASSQVLNTEAFF.

The chain couples TRBV28 to TRBJ2-7; D remains unclear. The CDR3 runs to 12 residues. The germline CDR1 and CDR2 sequences are MDHEN and SYDVKM. The ends were cut back, 8 bases at V and 4 bases at J, with 12 bases in the middle. The CDR3 protein is CASALSPYEQYF. The CDR3 DNA is TGTGCCAGCGCTCTCTCTCCATACGAGCAGTACTTC.

The chain carries TRBV2 and TRBJ2-2; D remains ambiguous. The germline gives CDR1 SNHLY, CDR2 FYNNEI. The CDR3 length is 11 residues. The V end lost 8 bases, the J end lost 6 bases, and 7 bases lay between the germline ends. CDR3: CASCDPGELFF. CDR3 DNA: TGTGCCAGCTGCGACCCCGGGGAGCTGTTTTTT.

CDR3: CASSEARGGNTIYF. The CDR3 nucleotides read TGTGCCAGCAGTGAAGCTCGGGGCGGAAACACCATATATTTT. The rearrangement uses TRBV6-1 and TRBJ1-3; D possibly corresponds to TRBD1 (5 bases). Per the germline V gene, CDR1 is MNHNS and CDR2 is SASEGT. Trimming left V 0 bases short and J 4 bases short, with 7 bases between. CDR3 length: 14 amino acids.

V is TRBV9 and J is TRBJ1-6, with D uncertain. V was clipped by 0 bases and J by 10 bases, with 5 bases between them. CDR3 length: 12 amino acids. Germline values: CDR1 SGDLS, CDR2 YYNGEE. CDR3 in DNA: TGTGCCAGCAGCGTAGCTGGATCACCCCTCCACTTT. Translating gives CASSVAGSPLHF.

This clonotype has ten or more counts. The rearrangement joins TRBV2 to TRBJ2-7; possible D gene TRBD2, 7 bases. This CDR3 region has 14 residues. The germline V and J ends were trimmed by 9 bases and 3 bases, with 18 bases remaining between them. The V gene's germline CDR1 is SNHLY and CDR2 FYNNEI. CDR3 nucleotide sequence: TGTGCCAGGCGAGGGGGAGGGCCGGTCTACGAGCAGTACTTC. It codes for CARRGGGPVYEQYF.

This clonotype has ten or more counts. The chain is built from TRBV19 and TRBJ1-1; D unclear. CDR1 is LNHDA and CDR2 is SQIVND in the germline V gene (reference sequence). V was trimmed by 5 bases and J by 0 bases, leaving 13 bases between them. This CDR3 is built from 15 residues. CDR3 amino acids: CASSPSPAMNTEAFF. As DNA, the CDR3 is TGTGCCAGTAGTCCCAGCCCAGCCATGAACACTGAAGCTTTCTTT.

In this sample, this clonotype turned up a few times. This chain joins TRBV12-3 or TRBV12-4 and TRBJ1-1; D is perhaps TRBD1 (5 bases). This CDR3 is built from 12 residues. The germline V and J ends were trimmed by 1 base and 10 bases, with 10 bases remaining between them. CDR3 DNA: TGTGCCAGCAGTTTAGGCGCAGGGAGAGCTTTCTTT. It encodes CASSLGAGRAFF.

This clonotype was seen ten or more times. This rearrangement joins TRBV6-1 to TRBJ1-3, with 7 bases identical to TRBD1. CDR3 size: 16 residues. The V and J ends lost 6 bases and 0 bases, in that order; junction bases with no gene match: 8. The germline V gene has CDR1 MNHNS and CDR2 SASEGT. CDR3 sequence (DNA): TGTGCCAGCAGGGGGACAGTACTCTCCTCTGGAAACACCATATATTTT. This encodes CASRGTVLSSGNTIYF.

J is TRBJ1-2 and V is TRBV12-3 or TRBV12-4; no firm D call. Trimming left V 6 bases short and J 8 bases short, with 19 bases between. This CDR3 has 14 residues. CDR3 sequence (DNA): TGTGCCAGCAGCCCCCCGGGCCGCCTGGTGGGCTACACCTTC. Translated: CASSPPGRLVGYTF.

As concerns this clonotype: A much bigger clone sits one base away, suggesting this may be a read error. The rearrangement joins TRBV12-3 or TRBV12-4 to TRBJ1-5; a weak D match, TRBD1 (5 bases). With 6 bases removed from V and 3 bases from J, the gap between germline ends came to 12 bases. The CDR3 extends over 14 amino acids. The CDR3 protein is CASSWDGDNQPQHF. CDR3 coding DNA: TGTGCCAGCAGCTGGGACGGGGACAATCAGCCCCAGCATTTT.

In its sample, this clonotype was seen a few times. The chain uses TRBV19 and TRBJ1-1, with D possibly being TRBD1 (6 bases). The CDR3 is made up of 14 amino acids. The germline V and J ends were trimmed by 9 bases and 2 bases, with 16 bases remaining between them. From germline, CDR1 is LNHDA and CDR2 SQIVND (reference sequence). The CDR3 is CASHTDGGNTEAFF. CDR3 bases: TGTGCCAGCCACACCGACGGGGGCAACACTGAAGCTTTCTTT.

This clonotype has a handful of counts. The chain joins TRBV6-4 to TRBJ2-7; D unresolved. The CDR3 totals 11 residues. V dropped 8 bases and J dropped 2 bases, with 7 bases sitting between them. Germline CDR1 reads MRHNA; CDR2 reads SNTAGT. The CDR3 coding sequence is TGTGCCAGCGTCATGGCCTACGAGCAGTACTTC. As protein: CASVMAYEQYF.

V gene TRBV19 combines with J gene TRBJ2-7, with 12 bases matching TRBD1. CDR3 length equals 17 residues. Germline V gene data show CDR1 as LNHDA and CDR2 as SQIVND (reference sequence). V dropped 2 bases and J dropped 5; count of bases not matched to a gene: 10. CDR3: CASSILAWDRGPNEQYF. CDR3 DNA: TGTGCCAGTAGTATATTGGCGTGGGACAGGGGGCCCAACGAGCAGTACTTC.

Remarks on this clonotype: Being one base from a much bigger clone, this may be a read error. The chain has TRBV30 and TRBJ1-6, with a tentative D call TRBD1 (6 bases). The CDR3 totals 12 residues. Germline-derived CDR1 and CDR2 are GTSNPN and SVGIG (reference sequence). The V end was cut by 3 bases, the J end by 11 bases, with 11 bases between. CDR3 loop: CAWRGRGAPLHF. The CDR3 bases are TGTGCCTGGAGGGGCAGGGGCGCACCCCTCCACTTT.

This clonotype was picked up many times. The rearrangement uses TRBV5-1 and TRBJ1-6; TRBD1 is a possible D gene (5 bases). Per the germline V gene, CDR1 is SGHRS and CDR2 is YFSETQ. V was cut by 3 bases and J by 6 bases, with 10 bases left in between. This CDR3 is 14 amino acids long. CDR3 sequence reads: CASSWTGTNSPLHF. CDR3 DNA sequence: TGCGCCAGCAGCTGGACCGGGACTAATTCACCCCTCCACTTT.

The chain combines TRBV12-3 or TRBV12-4 with TRBJ1-1, with D tentatively TRBD1 (6 bases). The CDR3 loop spans 15 amino acids. V shed 2 bases and J shed 5 bases, with 15 bases lying between them. CDR3 coding DNA: TGTGCCAGCAGTTTAAATCCAGGGGAGGGGACTGAAGCTTTCTTT. Amino acid sequence: CASSLNPGEGTEAFF.

This clonotype occurred many times. J is TRBJ1-1 and V is TRBV27; D perhaps matches TRBD1 (5 bases). The CDR3 runs 14 residues. The germline gives CDR1 MNHEY, CDR2 SMNVEV (reference sequence). Between the trimmed V and J ends, which lost 5 bases and 8 bases, there was a span of 18 bases. Here the CDR3 reads CASSQPDSSAEAFF. The CDR3 DNA reads TGTGCCAGCAGTCAACCCGACAGCTCGGCCGAAGCTTTCTTT.

This clonotype was found a few times. The J gene is TRBJ1-5, the V gene TRBV7-6; D call uncertain. Germline V gene sequence: CDR1 SGHVS, CDR2 FNYEAQ. With 1 base removed from V and 0 bases from J, the gap between germline ends came to 16 bases. The length of the CDR3 is 18 residues. The CDR3 DNA follows: TGTGCCAGCAGCTTAGACCTCCCTTATAAAAATAGCAATCAGCCCCAGCATTTT. Translation gives CASSLDLPYKNSNQPQHF.